Below, 8 T cell receptor beta chains from the same sample are listed, as sequenced in a study of CD8 T cells in ankylosing spondylitis. Each CDR3 protein is one row after TCRdb ran MiXCR on the 5' RACE reads. This sample has about 310,000 distinct CDR3 sequences; around 20% occur once, and the top ten carry 3.5%. The sequencing input was blood, either unsorted or a sorted T cell fraction (not recorded which). The source of these receptors is a female donor with ankylosing spondylitis or in good health (not recorded which).

This clonotype came up a few times. Here the CDR3 reads CATSRDPGRWSETQYF. CDR3 DNA: TGTGCCACCAGCAGAGATCCCGGGAGGTGGTCAGAGACCCAGTACTTC. The rearrangement links TRBV15 to TRBJ2-5, with 7 bases identical to TRBD2. The CDR3 extends over 16 amino acids. Germline assignment: CDR1 LNHNV and CDR2 YYDKDF (reference sequence). The trim removed 0 bases at V and 4 bases at J, leaving 8 bases unmatched.

The chain uses TRBV7-2 and TRBJ2-3, with TRBD1 as a possible D gene (5 bases). Germline V gene lookup returns CDR1 SGHTA and CDR2 FQGNSA. The CDR3 has 15 amino acids. Trimming stripped 4 bases from V and 3 bases from J, with 14 bases between. DNA of the CDR3: TGTGCCAGCAGCTCCCGAGTGTCAGGGACAGATACGCAGTATTTT. Protein: CASSSRVSGTDTQYF.

The genes are TRBV7-9 and TRBJ2-5; weak D call: TRBD1 (5 bases). The CDR3 is made up of 15 amino acids. The ends were cut back, 1 base at V and 1 base at J, with 10 bases in the middle. Germline V gene lookup returns CDR1 SEHNR and CDR2 FQNEAQ (reference sequence). CDR3 sequence: CASSLEPGPQETQYF. The CDR3 DNA sequence: TGTGCCAGCAGCTTAGAGCCAGGGCCCCAAGAGACCCAGTACTTC.

This clonotype has at least ten counts. The rearrangement joins TRBV5-1 to TRBJ2-7, with D perhaps being TRBD1 or TRBD2 (5 bases each). The V end lost 4 bases, the J end lost 5 bases, and 22 bases lay between the germline ends. The germline gives CDR1 SGHRS, CDR2 YFSETQ. This CDR3 has 16 amino acids. CDR3 loop: CASSGGTGQGSDEQYF. CDR3 DNA sequence: TGCGCCAGCAGCGGAGGAACAGGACAAGGCTCGGACGAGCAGTACTTC.

In its sample, this clonotype was seen a few times. This chain uses TRBV7-8 with TRBJ2-6, with D perhaps matching TRBD2 (5 bases). The germline V and J ends were trimmed by 3 bases and 0 bases, with 18 bases remaining between them. The CDR3 is made up of 19 amino acids. Germline CDR1 is SGHVS and CDR2 is FQNEAQ. The CDR3 reads CASSFGRTSLTSGANVLTF. The CDR3 coding sequence is TGTGCCAGCAGCTTTGGACGGACTTCTCTCACCTCTGGGGCCAACGTCCTGACTTTC.

The chain links TRBV20-1 to TRBJ2-5, with TRBD2 as a possible D gene (6 bases). The V and J ends lost 6 bases and 3 bases respectively, with 14 bases between them. Germline V gene sequence: CDR1 DFQATT, CDR2 SNEGSKA (reference sequence). The CDR3 loop spans 13 amino acids. The CDR3 DNA sequence: TGCAGTGCGCGGAGGGCCCCAGAAGAGACCCAGTACTTC. Translation: CSARRAPEETQYF.

The chain couples TRBV27 to TRBJ2-5; D gene uncertain. Germline loops: CDR1 MNHEY, CDR2 SMNVEV (reference sequence). There are 13 residues in the CDR3. Between the trimmed V and J ends, which lost 1 base and 7 bases, there was a span of 10 bases. The CDR3 here is CASSLLDSGTQYF. The CDR3, as DNA: TGTGCCAGCAGTTTATTAGATAGTGGGACCCAGTACTTC.

The chain links TRBV6-1 to TRBJ2-5; 11 bases align to TRBD2. The ends lost 7 bases at V and 5 bases at J; junction bases unmatched: 12. CDR1 and CDR2 (germline): MNHNS, SASEGT. The CDR3 length is 16 residues. CDR3 DNA: TGTGCCAGCACCCTGACTAGCGGGATGGGTGTCGAGACCCAGTACTTC. Translating it yields CASTLTSGMGVETQYF.